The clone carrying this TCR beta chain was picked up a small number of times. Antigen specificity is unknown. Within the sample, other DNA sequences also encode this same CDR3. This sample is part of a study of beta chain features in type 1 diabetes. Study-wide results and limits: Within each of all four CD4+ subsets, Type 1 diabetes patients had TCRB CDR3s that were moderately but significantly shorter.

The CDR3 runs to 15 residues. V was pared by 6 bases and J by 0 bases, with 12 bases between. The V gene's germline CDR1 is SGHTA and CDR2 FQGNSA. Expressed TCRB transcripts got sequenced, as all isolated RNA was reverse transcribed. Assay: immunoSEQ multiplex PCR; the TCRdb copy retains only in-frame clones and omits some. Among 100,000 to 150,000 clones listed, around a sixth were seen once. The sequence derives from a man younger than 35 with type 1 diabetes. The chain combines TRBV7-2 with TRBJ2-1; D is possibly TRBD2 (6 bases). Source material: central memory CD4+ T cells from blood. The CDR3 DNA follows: TGTGCCAGCAGTTCGGACGGGAGCTCCTACAATGAGCAGTTCTTC. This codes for CASSSDGSSYNEQFF.